These T cell receptor beta chains were read from a single sample in a study of T cell responses to AZD1222 COVID-19 vaccine. Profiled with immunoSEQ multiplex PCR; TCRdb holds only in-frame clones, not every one. The data contain 120,000 to 150,000 clones, 82% of them seen just once; the ten biggest clones take up around 4.3%. Sequences were derived from peripheral blood, sampled on day 0 of MenACWY control vaccination. These TCRs come from an adult in good health. The CDR3 runs from the conserved cysteine through the conserved F or W. The order of the fields is J gene, D gene, clone size, V gene, CDR3 DNA, CDR3 protein. A D gene is named only where the DNA matches it firmly. For some rows the clone size is stated as once, few or many, or as a class when expanded; others skip it.

J gene: TRBJ1-2; D gene: NA; clone size: once; V gene: TRBV6-5; CDR3 DNA: TGTGCCAGCAGAGATCACTATGGCTACACCTTC; CDR3 protein: CASRDHYGYTF
J gene: TRBJ1-3; D gene: NA; clone size: few; V gene: TRBV5-5; CDR3 DNA: TGTGCCAGCAGCAGGCACAGGGTAGGAGGAAACACCATATATTTT; CDR3 protein: CASSRHRVGGNTIYF
J gene: TRBJ2-5; D gene: TRBD2; clone size: NA; V gene: TRBV9; CDR3 DNA: TGTGCCAGCAGCCCTAGCGGGGGGGCCGAGACCCAGTACTTC; CDR3 protein: CASSPSGGAETQYF
J gene: TRBJ2-3; D gene: NA; clone size: NA; V gene: TRBV5-1; CDR3 DNA: TGCGCCAGCAGCACGCAGGCCAGCGAAGATACGCAGTATTTT; CDR3 protein: CASSTQASEDTQYF
J gene: TRBJ2-1; D gene: NA; clone size: NA; V gene: TRBV12-3/TRBV12-4; CDR3 DNA: TGTGCCAGCTGCAGTTTAGGGAATGAGCAGTTCTTC; CDR3 protein: CASCSLGNEQFF
J gene: TRBJ1-1; D gene: NA; clone size: NA; V gene: TRBV21-1; CDR3 DNA: TGTGCCAGCAGCAAAGGGGGGGGCCCGAACACTGAAGCTTTCTTT; CDR3 protein: CASSKGGGPNTEAFF
J gene: TRBJ2-7; D gene: TRBD1; clone size: NA; V gene: TRBV7-8; CDR3 DNA: TGTGCCAGCAGCTTAGAGCCGGGACAGGTAACCTACGAGCAGTACTTC; CDR3 protein: CASSLEPGQVTYEQYF
J gene: TRBJ1-1; D gene: NA; clone size: NA; V gene: TRBV7-9; CDR3 DNA: TGTGCCAGCAGCTTAGCCCAGGGAGGCAACACTGAAGCTTTCTTT; CDR3 protein: CASSLAQGGNTEAFF
J gene: TRBJ2-5; D gene: NA; clone size: NA; V gene: TRBV3-1/TRBV3-2; CDR3 DNA: TGTGCCAGCAGCCAAGAACCTAGCCCGGGACCCTTGGGGACCCAGTACTTC; CDR3 protein: CASSQEPSPGPLGTQYF
J gene: TRBJ1-3; D gene: NA; clone size: NA; V gene: TRBV7-9; CDR3 DNA: TGTGCCAGCAGCTCGCAGGGAGCGGGAAACACCATATATTTT; CDR3 protein: CASSSQGAGNTIYF
J gene: TRBJ1-1; D gene: NA; clone size: NA; V gene: TRBV19; CDR3 DNA: TGTGCCAGTAGTACCTCCGGGACGACCCTCGAAGCTTTCTTT; CDR3 protein: CASSTSGTTLEAFF
J gene: TRBJ1-1; D gene: NA; clone size: NA; V gene: TRBV5-1; CDR3 DNA: TGCGCCAGCAGCTTGGCCAAGCCAGAAGGAGCTTTCTTT; CDR3 protein: CASSLAKPEGAFF
J gene: TRBJ2-5; D gene: NA; clone size: NA; V gene: TRBV29-1; CDR3 DNA: TGCAGCGTTGCTGGCAGGGGAGGGTGGGAGACCCAGTACTTC; CDR3 protein: CSVAGRGGWETQYF
J gene: TRBJ1-5; D gene: NA; clone size: NA; V gene: TRBV10-2; CDR3 DNA: TGCGCCAGCAGTGACAGACGAAATCAGCCCCAGCATTTT; CDR3 protein: CASSDRRNQPQHF
J gene: TRBJ2-1; D gene: TRBD2; clone size: NA; V gene: TRBV20-1; CDR3 DNA: TGCAGTGCTAGTAGGCTAGCGGGGGCCTTCAATGAGCAGTTCTTC; CDR3 protein: CSASRLAGAFNEQFF
J gene: TRBJ2-2; D gene: TRBD1; clone size: NA; V gene: TRBV5-4; CDR3 DNA: TGTGCCAGCAGCTTCACAGGGGGCAGGACCGGGGAGCTGTTTTTT; CDR3 protein: CASSFTGGRTGELFF
J gene: TRBJ1-2; D gene: NA; clone size: NA; V gene: TRBV6-5; CDR3 DNA: TGTGCCAGCAAAAACAACTATGGCTACACCTTC; CDR3 protein: CASKNNYGYTF